This T cell receptor beta chain came from a study of neurological immune-mediated disorders. General study points: The study found the most TCR clonal expansion in HTLV-1-associated myelopathy and the least in multiple sclerosis, below healthy controls. None of the CDR3 amino acid sequences found in expanded clones was shared across subjects. This suggests that the TCR-beta repertoires were private in all groups.

The starting material, 2 million PBMCs stored at -80 C, gave rise to the unsorted libraries. CDR3 length: 13 amino acids. Per the germline V gene, CDR1 is DFQATT and CDR2 is SNEGSKA (reference sequence). On this clonotype itself: Its specificity is not known.

Synthesis of cDNA was carried out by template-switch 5'RACE. The reaction used 10-nucleotide random UMIs. TCRdb re-called the 5' RACE reads with MiXCR, one entry per CDR3 protein. The sample has around 50,000 distinct CDR3 sequences, over 15% seen once. This rearrangement joins TRBV20-1 to TRBJ1-1; 12 bases agree with TRBD1. The source material was PBMCs. The receptor comes from a man in his 60s in good health. The CDR3 loop reads CRGGTGGYTEAFF. CDR3 nucleotides: TGCAGGGGGGGGACAGGGGGCTACACTGAAGCTTTCTTT.